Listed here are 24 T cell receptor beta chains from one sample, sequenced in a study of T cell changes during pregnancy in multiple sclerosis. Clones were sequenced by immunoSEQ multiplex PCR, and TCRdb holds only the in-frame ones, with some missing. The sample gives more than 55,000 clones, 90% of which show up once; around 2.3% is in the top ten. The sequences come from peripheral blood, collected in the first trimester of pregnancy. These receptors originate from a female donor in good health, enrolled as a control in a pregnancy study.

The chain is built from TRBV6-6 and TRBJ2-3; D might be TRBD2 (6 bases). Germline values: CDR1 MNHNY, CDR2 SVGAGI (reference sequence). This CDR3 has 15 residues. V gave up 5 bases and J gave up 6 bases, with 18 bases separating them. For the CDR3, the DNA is TGTGCCAGCAGTGGGCTTAAGAGCGGGCGGGATACGCAGTATTTT. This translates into CASSGLKSGRDTQYF.

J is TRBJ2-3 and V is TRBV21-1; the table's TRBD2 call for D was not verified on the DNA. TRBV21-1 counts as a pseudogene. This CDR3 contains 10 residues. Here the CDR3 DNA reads TGTGCCAGCTTAGCAGATACGCAGTATTTT. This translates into CASLADTQYF.

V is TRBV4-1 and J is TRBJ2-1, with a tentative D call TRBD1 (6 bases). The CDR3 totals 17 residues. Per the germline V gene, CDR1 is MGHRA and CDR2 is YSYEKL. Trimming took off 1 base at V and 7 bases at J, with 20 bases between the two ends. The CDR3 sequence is CASSQGPSDSRGNEQFF. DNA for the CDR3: TGCGCCAGCAGCCAAGGTCCTTCGGACTCCAGGGGAAATGAGCAGTTCTTC.

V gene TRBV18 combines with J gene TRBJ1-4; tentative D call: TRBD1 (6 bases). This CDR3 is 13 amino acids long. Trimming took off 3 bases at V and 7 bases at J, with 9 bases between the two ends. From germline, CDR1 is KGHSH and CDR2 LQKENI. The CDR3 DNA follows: TGTGCCAGCTCACCGGGGGCTGGTGAAAAACTGTTTTTT. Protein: CASSPGAGEKLFF.

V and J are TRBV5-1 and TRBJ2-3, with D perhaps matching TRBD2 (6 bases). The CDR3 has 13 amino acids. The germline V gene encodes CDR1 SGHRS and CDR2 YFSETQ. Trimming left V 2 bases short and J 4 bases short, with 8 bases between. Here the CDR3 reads CASSFWDSDTQYF. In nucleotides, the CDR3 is TGCGCCAGCAGCTTTTGGGACTCAGATACGCAGTATTTT.

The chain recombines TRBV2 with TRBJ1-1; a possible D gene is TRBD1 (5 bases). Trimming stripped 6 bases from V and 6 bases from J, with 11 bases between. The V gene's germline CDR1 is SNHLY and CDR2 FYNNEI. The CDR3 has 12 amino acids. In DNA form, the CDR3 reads TGTGCCAGCAGGCTTGGGGGGTCTGAAGCTTTCTTT. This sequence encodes CASRLGGSEAFF.

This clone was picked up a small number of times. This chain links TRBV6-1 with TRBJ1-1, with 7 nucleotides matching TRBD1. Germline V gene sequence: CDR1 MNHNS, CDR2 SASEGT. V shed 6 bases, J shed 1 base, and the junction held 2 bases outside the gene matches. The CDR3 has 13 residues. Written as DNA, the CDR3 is TGTGCCAGCAGGAGACAGGGGAACACTGAAGCTTTCTTT. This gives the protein CASRRQGNTEAFF.

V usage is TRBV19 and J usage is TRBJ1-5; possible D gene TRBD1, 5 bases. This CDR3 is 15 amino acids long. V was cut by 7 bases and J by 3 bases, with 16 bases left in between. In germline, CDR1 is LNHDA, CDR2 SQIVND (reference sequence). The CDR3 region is CASNQGSRTNQPQHF. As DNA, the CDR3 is TGTGCCAGTAATCAGGGAAGTAGGACCAATCAGCCCCAGCATTTT.

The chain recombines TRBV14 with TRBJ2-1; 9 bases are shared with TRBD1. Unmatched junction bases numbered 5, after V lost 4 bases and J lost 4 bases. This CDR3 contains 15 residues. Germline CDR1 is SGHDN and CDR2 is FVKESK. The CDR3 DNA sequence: TGTGCCAGCAGCCGGGAGGGACAGGGATACAATGAGCAGTTCTTC. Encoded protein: CASSREGQGYNEQFF. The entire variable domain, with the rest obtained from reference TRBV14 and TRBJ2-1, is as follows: EAGVTQFPSHSVIEKGQTVTLRCDPISGHDNLYWYRRVMGKEIKFLLHFVKESKQDESGMPNNRFLAERTGGTYSTLKVQPAELEDSGVYFCASSREGQGYNEQFFGPGTRLTVL.

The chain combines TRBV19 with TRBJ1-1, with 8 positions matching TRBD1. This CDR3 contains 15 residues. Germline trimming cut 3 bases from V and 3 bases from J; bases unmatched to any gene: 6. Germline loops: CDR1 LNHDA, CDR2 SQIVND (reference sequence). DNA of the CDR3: TGTGCCAGTAGTATCGGGACAGGCCGAGACACTGAAGCTTTCTTT. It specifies CASSIGTGRDTEAFF.

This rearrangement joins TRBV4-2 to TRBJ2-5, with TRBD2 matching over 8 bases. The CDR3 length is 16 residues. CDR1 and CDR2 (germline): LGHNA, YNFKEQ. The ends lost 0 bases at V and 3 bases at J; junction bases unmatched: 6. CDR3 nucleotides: TGTGCCAGCAGCCAAGAGGAAGTAGCGGGGAAAGAGACCCAGTACTTC. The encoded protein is CASSQEEVAGKETQYF.

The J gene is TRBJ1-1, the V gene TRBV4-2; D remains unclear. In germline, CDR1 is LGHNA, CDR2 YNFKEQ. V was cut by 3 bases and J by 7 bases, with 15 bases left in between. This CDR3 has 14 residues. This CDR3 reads CASSHSDGRDEAFF. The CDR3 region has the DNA TGTGCCAGCAGCCATAGTGACGGTCGGGATGAAGCTTTCTTT.

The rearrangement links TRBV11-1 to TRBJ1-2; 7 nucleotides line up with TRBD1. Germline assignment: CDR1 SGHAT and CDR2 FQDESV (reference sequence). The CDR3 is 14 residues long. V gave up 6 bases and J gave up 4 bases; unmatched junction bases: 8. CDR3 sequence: CASSPRQGVYGYTF. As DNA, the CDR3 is TGTGCCAGCAGTCCCAGACAGGGCGTCTATGGCTACACCTTC.

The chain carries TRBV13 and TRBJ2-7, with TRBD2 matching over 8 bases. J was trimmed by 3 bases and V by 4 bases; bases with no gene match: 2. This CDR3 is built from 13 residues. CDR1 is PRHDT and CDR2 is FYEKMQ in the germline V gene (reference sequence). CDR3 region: CASSSSGGYEQYF. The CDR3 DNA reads TGTGCCAGCAGCTCGAGCGGGGGCTACGAGCAGTACTTC.

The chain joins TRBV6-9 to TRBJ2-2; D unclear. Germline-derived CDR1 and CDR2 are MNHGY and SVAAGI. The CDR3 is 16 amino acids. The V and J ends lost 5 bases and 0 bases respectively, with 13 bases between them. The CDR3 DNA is TGTGCCAGCAGTCCACAGACCCCCGCGAACACCGGGGAGCTGTTTTTT. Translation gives CASSPQTPANTGELFF.

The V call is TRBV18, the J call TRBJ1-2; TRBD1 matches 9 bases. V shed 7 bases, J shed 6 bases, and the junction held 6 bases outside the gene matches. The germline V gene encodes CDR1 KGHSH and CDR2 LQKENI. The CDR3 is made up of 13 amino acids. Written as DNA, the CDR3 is TGTGCCAGCTTACCGGGACAGGGAAATGGCTACACCTTC. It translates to CASLPGQGNGYTF.

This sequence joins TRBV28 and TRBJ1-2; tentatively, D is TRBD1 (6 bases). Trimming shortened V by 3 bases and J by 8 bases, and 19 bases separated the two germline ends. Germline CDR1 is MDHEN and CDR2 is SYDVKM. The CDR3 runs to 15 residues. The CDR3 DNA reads TGTGCCAGCAGTTTTGTTTATGGGGGGGCGCGGGGCTACACCTTC. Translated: CASSFVYGGARGYTF.

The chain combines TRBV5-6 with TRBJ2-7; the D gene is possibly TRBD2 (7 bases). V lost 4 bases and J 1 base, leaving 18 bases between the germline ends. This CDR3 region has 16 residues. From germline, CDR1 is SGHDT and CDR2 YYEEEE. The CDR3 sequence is CASSRRGGATSYEQYF. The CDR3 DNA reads TGTGCCAGCAGCCGGAGGGGGGGGGCGACATCCTACGAGCAGTACTTC.

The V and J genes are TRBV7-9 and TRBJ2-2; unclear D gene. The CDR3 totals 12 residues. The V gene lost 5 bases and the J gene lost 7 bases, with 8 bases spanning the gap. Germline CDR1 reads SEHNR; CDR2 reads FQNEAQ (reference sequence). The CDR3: CASSPYSGELFF. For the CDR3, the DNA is TGTGCCAGCAGCCCCTATAGCGGGGAGCTGTTTTTT.

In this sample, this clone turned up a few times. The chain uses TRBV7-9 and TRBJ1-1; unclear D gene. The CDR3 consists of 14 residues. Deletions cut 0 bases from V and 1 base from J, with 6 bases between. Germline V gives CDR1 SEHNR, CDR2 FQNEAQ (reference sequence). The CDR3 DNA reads TGTGCCAGCAGCTTAGCGTACGGGAACACTGAAGCTTTCTTT. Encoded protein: CASSLAYGNTEAFF.

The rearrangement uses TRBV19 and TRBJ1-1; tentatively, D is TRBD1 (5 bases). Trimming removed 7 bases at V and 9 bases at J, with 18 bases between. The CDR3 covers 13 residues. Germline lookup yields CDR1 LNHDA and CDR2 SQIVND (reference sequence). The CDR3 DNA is TGTGCCAGTATCCAAGGTTGGGGCTTACAAGCTTTCTTT. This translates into CASIQGWGLQAFF.

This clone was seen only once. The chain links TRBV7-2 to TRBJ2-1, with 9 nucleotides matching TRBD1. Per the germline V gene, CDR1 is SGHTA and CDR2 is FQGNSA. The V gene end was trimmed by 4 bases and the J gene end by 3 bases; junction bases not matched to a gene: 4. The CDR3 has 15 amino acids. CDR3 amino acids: CASSYRQGVYNEQFF. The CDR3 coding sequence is TGTGCCAGCAGCTACCGACAGGGGGTCTACAATGAGCAGTTCTTC.

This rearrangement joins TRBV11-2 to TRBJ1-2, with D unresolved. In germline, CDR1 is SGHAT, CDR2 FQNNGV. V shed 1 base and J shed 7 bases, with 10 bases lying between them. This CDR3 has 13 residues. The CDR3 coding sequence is TGTGCCAGCAGCTTAGCGTCAAAGAGTGGCTACACCTTC. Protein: CASSLASKSGYTF.

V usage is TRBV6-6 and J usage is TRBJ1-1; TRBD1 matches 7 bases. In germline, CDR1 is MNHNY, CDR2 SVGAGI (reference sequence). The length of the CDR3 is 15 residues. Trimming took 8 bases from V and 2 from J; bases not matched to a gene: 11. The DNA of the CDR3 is TGTGCCAGCTTTATGGGGGGACAGCACAACACTGAAGCTTTCTTT. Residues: CASFMGGQHNTEAFF.